Sequencing of this T cell receptor beta chain was carried out in a study of molecular identifiers for immune sequencing clone quantification. Notes on the study in general: Spiked TCR RNA from one Jurkat cell reportedly showed up when mixed among approximately 990,000 naive cells. It was shown that clones above 20 RNA copies held over 99% of effector molecules, but under 1% in naive cells.

To note about this clonotype: The antigen remains undetermined.

Libraries of naive CD8 T cells were made from approximately 22,000 to 940,000 sorted cells. They used 10%, 30% or 50% RNA. Naive CD8 T cells, phenotype CD8+CD4-CCR7+CD45RA+, were sorted. The CDR3 contains 15 residues. With 3 bases removed from V and 6 bases from J, the gap between germline ends came to 16 bases. TCRdb itself ran the PCR reads through MiXCR, one entry per CDR3 protein. Of nearly 650,000 distinct CDR3 sequences in the sample, about 25% were seen once. This TCR was sampled from a human donor in good health. Some libraries in this study had Jurkat cell RNA spiked in. V and J are TRBV12-3 or TRBV12-4 and TRBJ2-3, with no clear D. Sequenced sample: naive CD8+ T cells from blood, with Jurkat cell RNA spiked in. Subset indicated: FACS-sorted CD8+CD4-CCR7+CD45RA+ naive T cells. CDR3 residues: CASSFTVVAQDTQYF. As DNA, the CDR3 is TGTGCCAGCAGTTTCACAGTGGTAGCACAGGATACGCAGTATTTT.